Below, 11 T cell receptor beta chains from the same sample are listed, as sequenced in a study of T cell responses to AZD1222 COVID-19 vaccine (dated by TCRdb to the early 2020s). Preparation of the library involved the immunoSEQ multiplex PCR assay. Sourced from immuneACCESS, this table was stored by TCRdb with only in-frame sequences that have V and J called. A share of the clones is absent; for the studies checked, an unresolved V gene accounts for under half, and the remainder has no known explanation. The sample has approximately 170,000 clones on record, approximately 89% of them singletons. Together, the top ten hold approximately 4.8% of the sample. This sample's time point label indicates: baseline before first vaccination. The sequences come from peripheral blood, collected on day 0 of AZD1222 vaccination. These receptors were obtained from an adult in good health.

This clone was recorded a few times. This chain connects TRBV10-3 to TRBJ2-7; a possible D gene is TRBD2 (6 bases). Per germline, CDR1 ENHRY and CDR2 SYGVKD. The V end lost 8 bases, the J end lost 3 bases, and 14 bases lay between the germline ends. The CDR3 runs to 13 residues. The CDR3 here is CAIAGAAGYEQYF. CDR3 sequence (DNA): TGTGCCATCGCCGGGGCAGCGGGCTACGAGCAGTACTTC.

This clone was observed once. The gene calls are TRBV6-2 or TRBV6-3 and TRBJ2-7, with 7 nucleotides matching TRBD1. This CDR3 region has 15 residues. J was trimmed by 2 bases and V by 5 bases; bases with no gene match: 9. CDR1 is MNHEY and CDR2 is SVGEGT in the germline V gene. CDR3 sequence (DNA): TGTGCCAGCAGTGATACAGGGGCCCCGCCCTACGAGCAGTACTTC. It is translated as CASSDTGAPPYEQYF.

The chain combines TRBV4-1 with TRBJ1-6; D not certain. Germline CDR1 and CDR2: MGHRA and YSYEKL. The length of the CDR3 is 15 residues. V gave up 2 bases and J gave up 2 bases, with 7 bases separating them. CDR3 protein: CASSQQMAYNSPLHF. In nucleotides, the CDR3 is TGCGCCAGCAGCCAACAGATGGCCTATAATTCACCCCTCCACTTT.

The V call is TRBV7-3, the J call TRBJ1-6; the D gene is possibly TRBD1 (5 bases). Trimming took 5 bases from V and 9 from J, leaving 17 bases between them. In germline, CDR1 is SGHTA, CDR2 FQGTGA. CDR3 length equals 15 residues. The CDR3 DNA reads TGTGCCAGCAGCCAGTCAGGGAAGTTAAGTTCACCCCTCCACTTT. Protein product: CASSQSGKLSSPLHF. Full variable domain (outside the CDR3, taken from reference TRBV7-3 and TRBJ1-6): GAGVSQTPSNKVTEKGKYVELRCDPISGHTALYWYRQSLGQGPEFLIYFQGTGAADDSGLPNDRFFAVRPEGSVSTLKIQRTERGDSAVYLCASSQSGKLSSPLHFGNGTRLTVT.

The gene calls are TRBV9 and TRBJ2-3, with D perhaps being TRBD1 or TRBD2 (7 bases each). This CDR3 has 17 residues. V shed 4 bases and J shed 3 bases, with 21 bases lying between them. The germline V gene has CDR1 SGDLS and CDR2 YYNGEE. The CDR3: CASSLAGGGPWTDTQYF. The CDR3 DNA follows: TGTGCCAGCAGCCTCGCAGGGGGAGGGCCTTGGACAGATACGCAGTATTTT.

This chain links TRBV30 with TRBJ1-1; 8 bases are a match to TRBD1. Germline assignment: CDR1 GTSNPN and CDR2 SVGIG (reference sequence). With V trimmed by 4 bases and J by 4 bases, 2 bases remained unmatched. The CDR3 is 12 amino acids. The CDR3 region is CAWNRGGTEAFF. As DNA, the CDR3 is TGTGCCTGGAACAGGGGGGGCACTGAAGCTTTCTTT.

The table lists this clone with a few counts. The rearrangement joins TRBV6-5 to TRBJ1-6, with D possibly being TRBD1 (5 bases). V dropped 7 bases and J dropped 10 bases, with 17 bases sitting between them. The CDR3 covers 14 residues. CDR1 MNHEY and CDR2 SVGAGI come from the germline V gene. The CDR3 region is CASTSRGLGSPLHF. As DNA, the CDR3 is TGTGCCAGCACATCTAGGGGTTTGGGCTCACCCCTCCACTTT.

The V and J genes are TRBV5-4 and TRBJ2-7; the D is unclear. Trimming left V 4 bases short and J 1 base short, with 9 bases between. Germline loops: CDR1 SGHNT, CDR2 YYREEE (reference sequence). The CDR3 contains 13 residues. The CDR3 loop reads CASSNINSYEQYF. The CDR3 bases are TGTGCCAGCAGCAATATTAATTCCTACGAGCAGTACTTC.

The sample holds a few counts of this clone. The V and J genes are TRBV15 and TRBJ1-1; 7 positions match TRBD1. V lost 5 bases, J lost 11 bases, and 8 bases stayed unmatched. This CDR3 comprises 12 residues. The V gene's germline CDR1 is LNHNV and CDR2 YYDKDF (reference sequence). The DNA of the CDR3 is TGTGCCACCAGCGCTCGACAGGGTGGCGCTTTCTTT. Translating gives CATSARQGGAFF. The full variable domain, completed using reference TRBV15 and TRBJ1-1, is DAMVIQNPRYQVTQFGKPVTLSCSQTLNHNVMYWYQQKSSQAPKLLFHYYDKDFNNEADTPDNFQSRRPNTSFCFLDIRSPGLGDTAMYLCATSARQGGAFFGQGTRLTVV.

The chain joins TRBV5-4 to TRBJ2-1; 10 nucleotides match TRBD2. Germline CDR1 and CDR2: SGHNT and YYREEE (reference sequence). The CDR3 is 15 amino acids. V dropped 3 bases and J dropped 5; count of bases not matched to a gene: 5. The CDR3 coding sequence is TGTGCCAGCAGCTCCGGACTAGCGGCAAACAATGAGCAGTTCTTC. Protein product: CASSSGLAANNEQFF.

The chain is built from TRBV27 and TRBJ2-7, with 11 positions matching TRBD2. The trim removed 7 bases at V and 2 bases at J, leaving 7 bases unmatched. Germline CDR1 reads MNHEY; CDR2 reads SMNVEV (reference sequence). The CDR3 is made up of 15 amino acids. CDR3 region: CASKQGTSGTYEQYF. The CDR3 region has the DNA TGTGCCAGCAAACAGGGGACTAGCGGAACCTACGAGCAGTACTTC.